The source of this TCR beta chain is a study of cytomegalovirus exposure and HLA in healthy donors. Study-wide findings and caveats: Trimming of TCR beta V- and J-genes showed a link, identified in a later analysis, to a missense DCLRE1C variant.

This PCR relied on a set of 60 Vbeta primers and 13 Jbeta primers. TCRdb's copy holds only in-frame clones and misses some; the assay was immunoSEQ multiplex PCR. The sample lists over 150,000 clones; 60% to 85% were seen once. This clone was counted only a few times. The antigen is undetermined. The sample consisted of PBMCs. The receptor comes from a girl between 10 and 17 years old in good health and CMV-seropositive.

The CDR3 loop reads CASSDRISYEQYF. Written as DNA, the CDR3 is TGTGCCAGCAGCGACAGGATCTCCTACGAGCAGTACTTC. The rearrangement links TRBV11-2 to TRBJ2-7, with D possibly being TRBD1 (6 bases). CDR1 and CDR2 from the germline V gene are SGHAT and FQNNGV. The CDR3 loop spans 13 amino acids. Trimming removed 5 bases from V and 0 bases from J, with 8 bases in between.